The subject of this entry is one T cell receptor (beta chain). What it binds is unknown. The data originate from a study of shared clonotypes between healthy human individuals. Study-level background: Two female and three male donors aged 18 to 49 were enrolled. Regarding the study as a whole: Read depth was anticipated to influence clonotype sharing among donors. Naive CD4 clonotype sharing across several donors was approximately 5%.

Libraries were prepared by immunoSEQ multiplex PCR; TCRdb keeps only in-frame clonotypes and omits some of them. The top ten clones hold over 1.5% of a sample with around 1.9 million clones, 85% to 95% of them seen once. Naive CD8 isolation took CD45RO-negative cells positively selected for CCR7 and excluded terminally differentiated effector memory CD45RA+ cells. Sequencing input: naive CD8+ T cells from PBMCs. This TCR came from a man aged 18-30 years in good health. Some clones in this sample may be carry-over from other donors' samples.

CDR3 nucleotides: TGTGCCAGTAGTATTCGTGGGACAGGGGGACCAACTAATGAAAAACTGTTTTTT. It translates to CASSIRGTGGPTNEKLFF. The V and J genes are TRBV19 and TRBJ1-4; the match to TRBD1 covers 11 bases. Germline CDR1 is LNHDA and CDR2 is SQIVND (reference sequence). The V gene end was trimmed by 3 bases and the J gene end by 0 bases; junction bases not matched to a gene: 6. This CDR3 has 18 residues. The entire variable domain, with the rest obtained from reference TRBV19 and TRBJ1-4, is as follows: DGGITQSPKYLFRKEGQNVTLSCEQNLNHDAMYWYRQDPGQGLRLIYYSQIVNDFQKGDIAEGYSVSREKKESFPLTVTSAQKNPTAFYLCASSIRGTGGPTNEKLFFGSGTQLSVL.